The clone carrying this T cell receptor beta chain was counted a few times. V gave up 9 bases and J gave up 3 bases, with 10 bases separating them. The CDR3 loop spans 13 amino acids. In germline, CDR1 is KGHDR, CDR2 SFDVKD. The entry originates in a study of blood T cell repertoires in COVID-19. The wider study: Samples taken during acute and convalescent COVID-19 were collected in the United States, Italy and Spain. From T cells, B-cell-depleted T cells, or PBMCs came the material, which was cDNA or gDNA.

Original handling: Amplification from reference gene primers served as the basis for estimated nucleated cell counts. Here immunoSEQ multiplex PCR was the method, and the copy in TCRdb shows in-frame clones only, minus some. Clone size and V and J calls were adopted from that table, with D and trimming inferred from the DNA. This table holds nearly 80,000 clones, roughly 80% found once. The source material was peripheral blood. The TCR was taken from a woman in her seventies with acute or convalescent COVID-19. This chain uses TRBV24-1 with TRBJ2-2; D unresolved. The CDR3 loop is CATQKFDTGELFF. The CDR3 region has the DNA TGTGCCACCCAGAAATTCGACACCGGGGAGCTGTTTTTT.